A selection of T cell receptor beta chains follows, all from one sample in a study of spatial heterogeneity in lung cancer. TCRdb re-derived calls from the 5' RACE reads in MiXCR, one entry per CDR3 protein. This table has fewer than 20,000 distinct CDR3 sequences, 9.2% appearing once. This material consisted of PBMCs, taken at follow-up. Source of these receptors: a male donor with early-stage non-small cell lung cancer. CDR3s include the opening cysteine and the closing phenylalanine or tryptophan. D genes are given only for firm matches. Clone sizes are given selectively: once, few, many, or a class where the clone is expanded.

cdr3_aa cdr3_nt clone_size v_call cdr3_length d_call j_call
CASSQLPGQGFMYPSQPQHF TGCGCCAGCAGCCAACTTCCGGGACAGGGATTTATGTATCCGAGTCAGCCCCAGCATTTT few TRBV4-1 20 TRBD1 TRBJ1-5
CASSQKRNTDTQYF TGCGCCAGCAGCCAGAAGCGGAACACAGATACGCAGTATTTT many TRBV4-1 14 NA TRBJ2-3
CASSEVAAFPASPLHF TGCGCCAGCAGCGAAGTAGCGGCATTTCCCGCTTCACCCCTCCACTTT many TRBV4-1 16 NA TRBJ1-6
CASSRLAGAYNEQFF TGTGCCAGCAGCCGCCTAGCGGGGGCATACAATGAGCAGTTCTTC NA TRBV12-3/TRBV12-4 15 TRBD2 TRBJ2-1
CASSLMGNEQFF TGTGCCAGCAGCTTAATGGGTAATGAGCAGTTCTTC many TRBV7-2 12 NA TRBJ2-1
CASSSGQGSEISYNEQFF TGTGCCAGCAGCTCCGGCCAAGGGAGCGAAATCTCCTACAATGAGCAGTTCTTC many TRBV7-6 18 NA TRBJ2-1
CASSQEGQGHKYNSPLHF TGCGCCAGCAGCCAAGAAGGACAGGGCCATAAGTATAATTCACCCCTCCACTTT few TRBV4-1 18 TRBD1 TRBJ1-6
CASSSGARQGRNNEQFF TGTGCCAGCAGTTCCGGCGCCAGACAGGGAAGGAACAATGAGCAGTTCTTC many TRBV28 17 TRBD1 TRBJ2-1
CSARVGTGVHTQYF TGCAGTGCTAGAGTGGGGACAGGGGTACATACGCAGTATTTT many TRBV20-1 14 TRBD1 TRBJ2-3
CASRPIAGGYYEQYF TGTGCCAGCAGGCCGATAGCGGGAGGTTACTACGAGCAGTACTTC few TRBV7-9 15 TRBD2 TRBJ2-7
CASSLGSYNEQFF TGCGCCAGCAGCTTGGGATCCTACAATGAGCAGTTCTTC NA TRBV5-1 13 NA TRBJ2-1
CASSPTSSGSETQYF TGTGCCAGCTCACCTACTTCTAGCGGGAGTGAGACCCAGTACTTC many TRBV18 15 TRBD2 TRBJ2-5
CSVEDNRAGYTF TGCAGCGTTGAAGACAACAGGGCGGGCTACACCTTC many TRBV29-1 12 NA TRBJ1-2
CASSPITGGAGGYTF TGTGCCAGCAGTCCAATTACAGGGGGCGCCGGGGGCTACACCTTC many TRBV12-3/TRBV12-4 15 TRBD1 TRBJ1-2
CATSDGADANTEAFF TGTGCCACCAGTGATGGGGCCGATGCGAACACTGAAGCTTTCTTT NA TRBV24-1 15 NA TRBJ1-1